Following are 18 T cell receptor beta chains from one sample sequenced in a study of blood T cell repertoires in COVID-19. Repertoires were generated with immunoSEQ multiplex PCR, while TCRdb's copy carries only in-frame clones and drops some. This sample has about 190,000 clones, with roughly 84% found just once. The sequenced sample was peripheral blood. Receptors originate from a woman aged 40-49 years who had recovered from COVID-19.

The chain couples TRBV6-5 to TRBJ2-7, with TRBD2 as a possible D gene (5 bases). CDR3 length equals 14 residues. Trimming cost V 7 bases and J 2 bases, with 15 bases left between them. The V gene's germline CDR1 is MNHEY and CDR2 SVGAGI. The CDR3, as DNA: TGTGCCAGCACATCAAGGGAGTTTCCCTACGAGCAGTACTTC. It codes for CASTSREFPYEQYF.

V and J are TRBV6-1 and TRBJ2-4; D possibly corresponds to TRBD1 (5 bases). V dropped 2 bases and J dropped 1 base, with 9 bases sitting between them. Germline V CDR1 and CDR2: MNHNS, SASEGT. The CDR3 sequence is 15 residues long. The CDR3 coding sequence is TGTGCCAGCAGTGAACAGGGAACGGCCAAAAACATTCAGTACTTC. Translation: CASSEQGTAKNIQYF.

This chain uses TRBV15 with TRBJ2-3; 13 nucleotides align to TRBD2. The V gene end was trimmed by 6 bases and the J gene end by 5 bases; junction bases not matched to a gene: 5. The CDR3 has 15 amino acids. In germline, CDR1 is LNHNV, CDR2 YYDKDF (reference sequence). This chain's CDR3 is CATRNGLAGEDTQYF. Written as DNA, the CDR3 is TGTGCCACCAGGAACGGACTAGCGGGAGAAGATACGCAGTATTTT.

The J gene is TRBJ1-3, the V gene TRBV7-3, with TRBD1 matching 12 bases. With V trimmed by 8 bases and J by 2 bases, 1 base remained unmatched. This CDR3 contains 14 residues. Germline CDR1 reads SGHTA; CDR2 reads FQGTGA. CDR3 DNA sequence: TGTGCCAGCGGGACAGGGGGCACTGGAAACACCATATATTTT. Its protein product is CASGTGGTGNTIYF.

The CDR3 sequence is CSVAESIMNTEAFF. The CDR3 DNA reads TGCAGCGTTGCGGAGTCGATAATGAACACTGAAGCTTTCTTT. The rearrangement joins TRBV29-1 to TRBJ1-1; the D is unclear. Germline V gene sequence: CDR1 SQVTM, CDR2 ANQGSEA. The CDR3 spans 14 residues. The V and J ends lost 4 bases and 0 bases respectively, with 12 bases between them. Looking up the rest from reference TRBV29-1 and TRBJ1-1 gives the full variable domain: SAVISQKPSRDICQRGTSLTIQCQVDSQVTMMFWYRQQPGQSLTLIATANQGSEATYESGFVIDKFPISRPNLTFSTLTVSNMSPEDSSIYLCSVAESIMNTEAFFGQGTRLTVV.

The chain recombines TRBV6-6 with TRBJ2-6, with D perhaps TRBD2 (6 bases). Trimming pared 2 bases from V and 2 bases from J, leaving 10 bases between. This CDR3 contains 16 residues. The germline gives CDR1 MNHNY, CDR2 SVGAGI (reference sequence). CDR3 protein: CASSYTGVAGANVLTF. The DNA for the CDR3 is TGTGCCAGCAGTTACACGGGGGTAGCTGGGGCCAACGTCCTGACTTTC.

The chain uses TRBV30 and TRBJ2-1, with 9 positions matching TRBD2. CDR1 GTSNPN and CDR2 SVGIG come from the germline V gene (reference sequence). V was clipped by 5 bases and J by 6 bases; unmatched bases: 11. This CDR3 has 15 residues. CDR3 amino acids: CAWEGQREVVNEQFF. CDR3 nucleotide sequence: TGTGCCTGGGAAGGGCAGCGGGAGGTCGTCAATGAGCAGTTCTTC.

The count of this clone is one. The V call is TRBV14, the J call TRBJ2-7; D is possibly TRBD1 (5 bases). V was cut by 2 bases and J by 5 bases, with 10 bases left in between. CDR3 length: 13 amino acids. Germline V gene lookup returns CDR1 SGHDN and CDR2 FVKESK. The CDR3 spells CASSQWTLHEQYF. The CDR3, as DNA: TGTGCCAGCAGCCAATGGACATTACACGAGCAGTACTTC.

The V and J genes are TRBV7-2 and TRBJ2-7, with TRBD2 identical over 11 bases. The CDR3 is made up of 15 amino acids. J was trimmed by 3 bases and V by 3 bases; bases with no gene match: 4. CDR1 and CDR2 (germline): SGHTA, FQGNSA. Here the CDR3 DNA reads TGTGCCAGCAGCTTTGTGGGGACTAGCGGCTACGAGCAGTACTTC. It encodes CASSFVGTSGYEQYF.

The chain carries TRBV21-1 and TRBJ1-4; the D call TRBD1 from the table was never checked on the DNA. TRBV21-1 is classified as a pseudogene. The CDR3 covers 15 residues. CDR3 sequence: CASSKQVGPCEKLFF. The CDR3 coding sequence is TGTGCCAGCAGCAAACAGGTGGGGCCTTGCGAAAAACTGTTTTTT.

This chain uses TRBV30 with TRBJ2-3; 8 positions match TRBD2. This CDR3 is 19 amino acids long. V lost 2 bases to trimming and J lost 3 bases; unmatched junction nucleotides: 19. CDR1 and CDR2 (germline): GTSNPN, SVGIG (reference sequence). This CDR3 reads CAWSIHLLAGYLGTDTQYF. The CDR3 DNA reads TGTGCCTGGAGTATCCACCTATTAGCGGGATACCTGGGGACAGATACGCAGTATTTT.

This clone was counted once. V is TRBV7-8 and J is TRBJ2-5; possible D gene TRBD1, 5 bases. Germline CDR1 is SGHVS and CDR2 is FQNEAQ. Trimming removed 2 bases from V and 5 bases from J, with 15 bases in between. The CDR3 contains 15 residues. The CDR3 bases are TGTGCCAGCAGCTTACACCCCCAGGGTGCGGAGACCCAGTACTTC. This sequence encodes CASSLHPQGAETQYF.

J is TRBJ2-2 and V is TRBV5-1, with a possible D match to TRBD1 (6 bases). V was clipped by 0 bases and J by 3 bases, with 9 bases between them. CDR1 and CDR2 (germline): SGHRS, YFSETQ. This CDR3 spans 15 amino acids. CDR3 nucleotide sequence: TGCGCCAGCAGCTTGGACAGGGTGGACACCGGGGAGCTGTTTTTT. Its translation: CASSLDRVDTGELFF. Full variable domain (missing parts from reference TRBV5-1 and TRBJ2-2): KAGVTQTPRYLIKTRGQQVTLSCSPISGHRSVSWYQQTPGQGLQFLFEYFSETQRNKGNFPGRFSGRQFSNSRSEMNVSTLELGDSALYLCASSLDRVDTGELFFGEGSRLTVL.

The chain recombines TRBV6-5 with TRBJ1-1; D remains unclear. V was pared by 5 bases and J by 1 base, with 11 bases between. CDR3 length: 14 amino acids. Looked up from germline, CDR1 is MNHEY and CDR2 is SVGAGI. CDR3 coding DNA: TGTGCCAGCAGTCCTGGACTCCAGAACACTGAAGCTTTCTTT. Encoded protein: CASSPGLQNTEAFF.

The rearrangement uses TRBV29-1 and TRBJ1-3; TRBD1 might be the D (5 bases). Germline V gene lookup returns CDR1 SQVTM and CDR2 ANQGSEA. This CDR3 is 13 amino acids long. Deletions cut 4 bases from V and 0 bases from J, with 7 bases between. CDR3: CSVGRGSGNTIYF. DNA for the CDR3: TGCAGCGTTGGTAGGGGCTCTGGAAACACCATATATTTT. The full variable domain, rest sourced from reference TRBV29-1 and TRBJ1-3, is SAVISQKPSRDICQRGTSLTIQCQVDSQVTMMFWYRQQPGQSLTLIATANQGSEATYESGFVIDKFPISRPNLTFSTLTVSNMSPEDSSIYLCSVGRGSGNTIYFGEGSWLTVV.

This chain joins TRBV5-1 and TRBJ2-3, with D perhaps matching TRBD1 (6 bases). Trimming cost V 0 bases and J 2 bases, with 10 bases left between them. The germline CDR1 and CDR2 sequences are SGHRS and YFSETQ. This CDR3 region has 15 residues. The CDR3 is CASSLAGDLTDTQYF. The CDR3 nucleotides are TGCGCCAGCAGCTTGGCAGGGGACCTCACAGATACGCAGTATTTT.

J is TRBJ2-7 and V is TRBV3-1 (or the pseudogene TRBV3-2); 8 bases agree with TRBD1. CDR1 LGHDT and CDR2 YNNKEL come from the germline V gene (reference sequence). The V gene end was trimmed by 4 bases and the J gene end by 5 bases; junction bases not matched to a gene: 10. This CDR3 is built from 15 residues. The CDR3 DNA follows: TGTGCCAGCAGCCCAAGTCCCAGGGGGCCCCACGAGCAGTACTTC. Translated, it gives CASSPSPRGPHEQYF.

V is TRBV30 and J is TRBJ1-2, with D perhaps TRBD1 (5 bases). CDR1 is GTSNPN, CDR2 SVGIG, per germline (reference sequence). The CDR3 consists of 12 residues. With 5 bases removed from V and 5 bases from J, the gap between germline ends came to 12 bases. CDR3 bases: TGTGCCTGGGGCCGGGGGGGGTATGGCTACACCTTC. It translates to CAWGRGGYGYTF.